One and the same sample provided the 26 T cell receptor beta chains below, sequenced in a study of regulatory T cells in long-lasting Graves disease. This sample's time point: newly diagnosed GD, antithyroid drugs for less than 3 months. Extracted RNA from PBMCs served as the source of the TCR library. Construction of the TCR beta libraries employed iRepertoire HTBI primers in conjunction with Arm-PCR of CDR3 regions. TCRdb passed the multiplex PCR reads through MiXCR, listing each CDR3 protein once. Of about 420,000 distinct CDR3 sequences listed, around 15% are singletons. In addition, the sample was reused for a study of T cells in Graves' hyperthyroidism and ophthalmopathy.

The input for sequencing was peripheral blood mononuclear cells (PBMCs), taken at new diagnosis, from a patient treated with antithyroid drugs. These receptors were obtained from a woman under 30 with Graves disease.

A remark on this clonotype: Being one base from a much bigger clone, this may be a read error. The chain couples TRBV6-5 to TRBJ2-7, with TRBD2 matching over 8 bases. Germline-derived CDR1 and CDR2 are MNHEY and SVGAGI. The CDR3 has 15 amino acids. With V trimmed by 0 bases and J by 8 bases, 9 bases remained unmatched. DNA for the CDR3: TGTGCCAGCAGTTACTCGGGACTAGGAATTGACAAGCAGTACTTC. Its translation: CASSYSGLGIDKQYF.

This clonotype has at least ten counts. The gene calls are TRBV20-1 and TRBJ2-7; tentatively, D is TRBD2 (7 bases). Per germline, CDR1 DFQATT and CDR2 SNEGSKA (reference sequence). This CDR3 has 13 residues. Trimming removed 2 bases at V and 4 bases at J, with 12 bases between. This chain's CDR3 is CSARQGREYEQYF. Here the CDR3 DNA reads TGCAGTGCTAGACAGGGGAGGGAGTACGAGCAGTACTTC.

This clonotype was observed many times. The rearrangement links TRBV28 to TRBJ2-7; D possibly corresponds to TRBD1 (5 bases). Germline assignment: CDR1 MDHEN and CDR2 SYDVKM. V was clipped by 6 bases and J by 3 bases, with 24 bases between them. The CDR3 extends over 17 amino acids. As DNA, the CDR3 is TGTGCCAGCAGCCAAAGTCCCACAGGCACTTTAAACTACGAGCAGTACTTC. Translation gives CASSQSPTGTLNYEQYF.

Ten or more counts support this clonotype. The chain has TRBV30 and TRBJ1-5, with D possibly matching TRBD1 (6 bases). Trimming took off 0 bases at V and 7 bases at J, with 13 bases between the two ends. The germline V gene encodes CDR1 GTSNPN and CDR2 SVGIG (reference sequence). The CDR3 consists of 14 residues. CDR3 protein: CAWSVPGEVQPQHF. DNA for the CDR3: TGTGCCTGGAGTGTACCAGGGGAGGTACAGCCCCAGCATTTT.

This clonotype was found many times. The J gene is TRBJ2-1, the V gene TRBV20-1; no firm D call. Germline CDR1 and CDR2: DFQATT and SNEGSKA (reference sequence). The germline V and J ends were trimmed by 0 bases and 7 bases, with 4 bases remaining between them. CDR3 length: 11 residues. CDR3 nucleotide sequence: TGCAGTGCTAGAGAGGAGAATGAGCAGTTCTTC. It encodes CSAREENEQFF.

This chain uses TRBV28 with TRBJ2-2; 8 bases fit TRBD1. The germline V gene encodes CDR1 MDHEN and CDR2 SYDVKM. The V and J ends lost 3 bases and 6 bases, in that order; junction bases with no gene match: 6. CDR3 length: 15 amino acids. The CDR3 DNA follows: TGTGCCAGCAGTTTTTCTACAGGGGGTCCCGGGGAGCTGTTTTTT. Encoded protein: CASSFSTGGPGELFF.

The chain uses TRBV18 and TRBJ2-1; 9 bases fit TRBD2. This CDR3 contains 15 residues. V dropped 5 bases and J dropped 5; count of bases not matched to a gene: 7. CDR1 and CDR2 from the germline V gene are KGHSH and LQKENI. The chain's CDR3 is CASSSVSGRDNEQFF. The CDR3 DNA is TGTGCCAGCTCATCCGTTAGCGGGAGAGACAATGAGCAGTTCTTC.

Comment on this clonotype: A much larger clone is a single base away; this may be a read error. The CDR3 end shows no conserved phenylalanine or tryptophan, and so a read error is likely. The chain couples TRBV2 to TRBJ2-7, with a possible D match to TRBD2 (7 bases). The length of the CDR3 is 16 residues. V gave up 7 bases and J gave up 0 bases, with 19 bases separating them. Germline V gene lookup returns CDR1 SNHLY and CDR2 FYNNEI. The DNA for the CDR3 is TGTGCCAGCAAGAGGGAGGGGACAAGAAGCTCCTACGAGCAGTACCTC. Translated, it gives CASKREGTRSSYEQYL.

At least ten counts were recorded for this clonotype. The chain joins TRBV10-1 to TRBJ2-7; a possible D gene is TRBD2 (6 bases). The CDR3 has 13 residues. The germline CDR1 and CDR2 sequences are WNHNN and SYGVQD (reference sequence). With 3 bases removed from V and 3 bases from J, the gap between germline ends came to 9 bases. The CDR3 reads CASSEGTLYEQYF. As DNA, the CDR3 is TGCGCCAGCAGTGAAGGGACTCTCTACGAGCAGTACTTC.

This clonotype was seen more than once but under ten times. V usage is TRBV27 and J usage is TRBJ2-3; the D is unclear. V lost 6 bases and J lost 3, with 13 bases in between. The CDR3 covers 14 residues. CDR1 is MNHEY and CDR2 is SMNVEV in the germline V gene (reference sequence). The CDR3 region is CASSPVKGTDTQYF. CDR3 coding DNA: TGTGCCAGCAGCCCCGTTAAGGGTACAGATACGCAGTATTTT.

There are many counts of this clonotype. V and J are TRBV2 and TRBJ2-1; D ambiguous. Trimming took off 1 base at V and 9 bases at J, with 10 bases between the two ends. This CDR3 has 13 residues. Germline assignment: CDR1 SNHLY and CDR2 FYNNEI. CDR3 sequence (DNA): TGTGCCAGCAGTGAAGGTCCCCCAGGTGAGCAGTTCTTC. Its translation is CASSEGPPGEQFF.

This clonotype was observed a few times. This chain links TRBV7-9 with TRBJ2-7, with 8 positions matching TRBD1. The germline V gene has CDR1 SEHNR and CDR2 FQNEAQ (reference sequence). CDR3 size: 15 residues. With V trimmed by 3 bases and J by 3 bases, 7 bases remained unmatched. CDR3 sequence: CASSFTGTGLYEQYF. Here the CDR3 DNA reads TGTGCCAGCAGCTTCACCGGGACAGGACTCTACGAGCAGTACTTC. The whole variable domain, filled in from reference TRBV7-9 and TRBJ2-7, reads DTGVSQNPRHKITKRGQNVTFRCDPISEHNRLYWYRQTLGQGPEFLTYFQNEAQLEKSRLLSDRFSAERPKGSFSTLEIQRTEQGDSAMYLCASSFTGTGLYEQYFGPGTRLTVT.

This clonotype was counted many times. The CDR3, as DNA: TGTGCCTGGAGTGCAGGGGTATCCTACGAGCAGTACTTC. It yields the protein CAWSAGVSYEQYF. This rearrangement joins TRBV30 to TRBJ2-7, with a tentative D call TRBD1 (6 bases). Trimming removed 1 base from V and 1 base from J, with 8 bases in between. The germline CDR1 and CDR2 sequences are GTSNPN and SVGIG (reference sequence). This CDR3 region has 13 residues.

This clonotype turned up a few times. This chain uses TRBV20-1 with TRBJ1-3; no clear D. Germline V gene lookup returns CDR1 DFQATT and CDR2 SNEGSKA (reference sequence). Trimming removed 0 bases at V and 3 bases at J, with 0 bases between. This CDR3 spans 11 amino acids. The CDR3 DNA sequence: TGCAGTGCTAGAGATGGAAACACCATATATTTT. Translation: CSARDGNTIYF.

There are many counts of this clonotype. The chain couples TRBV12-3 or TRBV12-4 to TRBJ2-2, with TRBD2 identical over 9 bases. The CDR3 loop spans 16 amino acids. V shed 2 bases and J 2 bases; nucleotides not matched to a gene: 3. CDR3 DNA sequence: TGTGCCAGCAGTTTATTCGGGACTAGCAACACCGGGGAGCTGTTTTTT. Its translation is CASSLFGTSNTGELFF.

This clonotype was seen a handful of times. V gene TRBV7-9 combines with J gene TRBJ2-5; perhaps TRBD1 as D (6 bases). V lost 0 bases to trimming and J lost 3 bases, with 11 bases between them. This CDR3 contains 15 residues. Germline CDR1 SEHNR, CDR2 FQNEAQ (reference sequence). The CDR3 coding sequence is TGTGCCAGCAGCTTAGCCCTGGACAGAAAAGAGACCCAGTACTTC. Amino acids: CASSLALDRKETQYF.

This clonotype was detected only once. The J gene is TRBJ1-2, the V gene TRBV9, with D unresolved. Germline values: CDR1 SGDLS, CDR2 YYNGEE. This CDR3 contains 14 residues. With 0 bases removed from V and 8 bases from J, the gap between germline ends came to 14 bases. CDR3 DNA sequence: TGTGCCAGCAGCGTAGATGGCACTACCCAGGGCTACACCTTC. Its translation: CASSVDGTTQGYTF.

This clonotype was counted a few times. The chain is built from TRBV10-3 and TRBJ2-1; D might be TRBD2 (6 bases). Trimming pared 7 bases from V and 5 bases from J, leaving 12 bases between. The germline CDR1 and CDR2 sequences are ENHRY and SYGVKD. This CDR3 has 13 residues. Here the CDR3 DNA reads TGTGCCATCATGGGGGAGGAGAACAATGAGCAGTTCTTC. It codes for CAIMGEENNEQFF.

This clonotype showed up many times. The chain employs TRBV7-3 and TRBJ2-3; 9 bases are shared with TRBD2. After removal of 5 bases from V and 3 bases from J, the junction contained 6 bases not matched to a gene. CDR1 and CDR2 from the germline V gene are SGHTA and FQGTGA. The CDR3 contains 15 residues. The CDR3 region is CASSLGLAGTDTQYF. DNA of the CDR3: TGTGCCAGCAGCCTCGGTCTAGCGGGAACAGATACGCAGTATTTT.

The sample holds a few counts of this clonotype. This chain links TRBV2 with TRBJ2-1, with 8 positions matching TRBD2. Trimming at V came to 6 bases and at J to 0 bases, leaving 7 bases not matched to a gene. Germline-derived CDR1 and CDR2 are SNHLY and FYNNEI. CDR3 length: 16 amino acids. The CDR3 is CASSDRGRSSYNEQFF. The CDR3 DNA follows: TGTGCCAGCAGCGACCGCGGGAGGAGCTCCTACAATGAGCAGTTCTTC. Together with reference TRBV2 and TRBJ2-1, the CDR3 gives the full variable domain: EPEVTQTPSHQVTQMGQEVILRCVPISNHLYFYWYRQILGQKVEFLVSFYNNEISEKSEIFDDQFSVERPDGSNFTLKIRSTKLEDSAMYFCASSDRGRSSYNEQFFGPGTRLTVL.

This chain joins TRBV6-2 or TRBV6-3 and TRBJ2-2; D uncertain. Looked up from germline, CDR1 is MNHEY and CDR2 is SVGEGT. The CDR3 is made up of 14 amino acids. V was pared by 5 bases and J by 9 bases, with 16 bases between. CDR3 amino acids: CASSLGFPPRELFF. In nucleotides, the CDR3 is TGTGCCAGCAGTCTCGGGTTTCCCCCTCGGGAGCTGTTTTTT.

This clonotype was found many times. The gene calls are TRBV12-3 or TRBV12-4 and TRBJ1-5, with unresolved D. This CDR3 has 13 amino acids. The V and J ends lost 2 bases and 6 bases respectively, with 8 bases between them. The CDR3 bases are TGTGCCAGCAGTTTACCGGGATTTCAGCCCCAGCATTTT. Residues: CASSLPGFQPQHF.

The chain employs TRBV12-3 or TRBV12-4 and TRBJ2-7; no clear D gene. CDR3 length: 14 residues. With 6 bases removed from V and 2 bases from J, the gap between germline ends came to 14 bases. The CDR3 DNA follows: TGTGCCAGCAGCTTCCGTCTAGACCCCTACGAGCAGTACTTC. It specifies CASSFRLDPYEQYF.

This clonotype was counted ten times or more. The chain links TRBV12-3 or TRBV12-4 to TRBJ2-5; the D call may be TRBD1 or TRBD2 (5 bases each). CDR3 length: 13 residues. V was shortened by 6 bases and J by 5 bases, with 13 bases between the two germline ends. CDR3 in amino acids: CASSGARRETQYF. CDR3 DNA: TGTGCCAGCAGCGGGGCGAGGAGGGAGACCCAGTACTTC.

This clonotype was picked up many times. The chain links TRBV28 to TRBJ2-1, with TRBD2 identical over 12 bases. With 5 bases clipped from V and 4 bases from J, the junction kept 6 bases outside the gene matches. Germline-derived CDR1 and CDR2 are MDHEN and SYDVKM. The CDR3 extends over 16 amino acids. The CDR3 coding sequence is TGTGCCAGCAGTCAGGGACTAGCGGGTAGATACAATGAGCAGTTCTTC. Translating it yields CASSQGLAGRYNEQFF.

This clonotype was seen many times. The CDR3 here is CASSSGTGNYEQYF. As DNA, the CDR3 is TGTGCCAGCAGCTCCGGGACAGGTAACTACGAGCAGTACTTC. The chain couples TRBV11-1 to TRBJ2-7; 8 bases align to TRBD1. The CDR3 has 14 residues. Trimming removed 4 bases from V and 3 bases from J; junction bases left unmatched: 5. In germline, CDR1 is SGHAT, CDR2 FQDESV (reference sequence).